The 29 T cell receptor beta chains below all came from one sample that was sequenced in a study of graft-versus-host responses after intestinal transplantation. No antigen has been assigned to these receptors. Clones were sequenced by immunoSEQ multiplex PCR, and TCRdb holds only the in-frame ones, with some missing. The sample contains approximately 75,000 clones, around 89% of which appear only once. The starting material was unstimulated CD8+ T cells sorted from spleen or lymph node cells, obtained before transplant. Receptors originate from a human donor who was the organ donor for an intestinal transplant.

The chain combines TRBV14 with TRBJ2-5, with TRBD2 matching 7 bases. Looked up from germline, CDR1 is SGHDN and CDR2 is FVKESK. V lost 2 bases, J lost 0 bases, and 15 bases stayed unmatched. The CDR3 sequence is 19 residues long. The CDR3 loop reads CASSQYSGGEGSYQETQYF. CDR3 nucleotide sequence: TGTGCCAGCAGCCAATATTCGGGGGGTGAAGGATCCTACCAAGAGACCCAGTACTTC.

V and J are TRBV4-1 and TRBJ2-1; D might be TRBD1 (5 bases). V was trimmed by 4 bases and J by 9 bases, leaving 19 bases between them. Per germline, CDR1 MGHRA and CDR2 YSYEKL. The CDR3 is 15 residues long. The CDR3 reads CASSLRQLRLGEQFF. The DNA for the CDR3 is TGCGCCAGCAGCCTAAGACAGCTTCGGCTAGGTGAGCAGTTCTTC.

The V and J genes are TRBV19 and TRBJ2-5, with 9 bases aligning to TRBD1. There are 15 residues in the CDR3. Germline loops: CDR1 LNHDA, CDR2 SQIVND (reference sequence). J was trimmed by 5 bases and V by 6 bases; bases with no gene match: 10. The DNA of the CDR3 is TGTGCCAGTAGAAGGACAGGGGCCACGGAGGAGACCCAGTACTTC. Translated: CASRRTGATEETQYF. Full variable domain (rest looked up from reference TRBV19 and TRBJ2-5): DGGITQSPKYLFRKEGQNVTLSCEQNLNHDAMYWYRQDPGQGLRLIYYSQIVNDFQKGDIAEGYSVSREKKESFPLTVTSAQKNPTAFYLCASRRTGATEETQYFGPGTRLLVL.

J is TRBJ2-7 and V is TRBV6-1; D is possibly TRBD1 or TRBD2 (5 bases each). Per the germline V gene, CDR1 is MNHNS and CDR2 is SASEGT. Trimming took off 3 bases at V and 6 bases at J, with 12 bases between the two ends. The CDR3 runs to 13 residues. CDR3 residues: CASSEGFGGEQYV. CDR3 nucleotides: TGTGCCAGCAGTGAGGGTTTTGGGGGCGAGCAGTACGTC.

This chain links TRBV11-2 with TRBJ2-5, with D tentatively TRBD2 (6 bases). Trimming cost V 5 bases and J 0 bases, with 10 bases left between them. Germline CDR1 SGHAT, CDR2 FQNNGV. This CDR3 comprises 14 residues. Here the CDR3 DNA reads TGTGCCAGCAGCCCCCGGGACTACCAAGAGACCCAGTACTTC. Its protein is CASSPRDYQETQYF. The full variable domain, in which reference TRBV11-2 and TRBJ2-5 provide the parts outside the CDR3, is EAGVAQSPRYKIIEKRQSVAFWCNPISGHATLYWYQQILGQGPKLLIQFQNNGVVDDSQLPKDRFSAERLKGVDSTLKIQPAKLEDSAVYLCASSPRDYQETQYFGPGTRLLVL.

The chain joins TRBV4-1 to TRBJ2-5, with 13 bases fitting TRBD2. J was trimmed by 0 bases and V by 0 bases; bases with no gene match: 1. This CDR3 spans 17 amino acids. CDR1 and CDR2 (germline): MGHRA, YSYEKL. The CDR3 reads CASSQDGTSGDQETQYF. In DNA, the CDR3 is TGCGCCAGCAGCCAAGACGGGACTAGCGGGGACCAAGAGACCCAGTACTTC.

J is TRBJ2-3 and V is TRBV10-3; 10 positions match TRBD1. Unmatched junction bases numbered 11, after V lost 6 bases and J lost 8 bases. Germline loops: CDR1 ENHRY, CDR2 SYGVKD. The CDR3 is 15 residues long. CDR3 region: CAISGTGQGIVTQYF. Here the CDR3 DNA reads TGTGCCATCAGCGGAACGGGACAGGGGATCGTTACGCAGTATTTT.

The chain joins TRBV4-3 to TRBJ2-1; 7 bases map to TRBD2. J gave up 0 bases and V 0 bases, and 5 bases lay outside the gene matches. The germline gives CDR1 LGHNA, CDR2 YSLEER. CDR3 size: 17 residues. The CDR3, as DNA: TGCGCCAGCAGCCAAGATGGGCGGGAGTTCTCCTACAATGAGCAGTTCTTC. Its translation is CASSQDGREFSYNEQFF.

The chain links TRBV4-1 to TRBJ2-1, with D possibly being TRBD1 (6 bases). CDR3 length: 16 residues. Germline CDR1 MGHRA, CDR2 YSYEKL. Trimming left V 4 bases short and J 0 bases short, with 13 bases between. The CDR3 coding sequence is TGCGCCAGCAGCCTAGGACAGCCCGGCTCCTACAATGAGCAGTTCTTC. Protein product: CASSLGQPGSYNEQFF.

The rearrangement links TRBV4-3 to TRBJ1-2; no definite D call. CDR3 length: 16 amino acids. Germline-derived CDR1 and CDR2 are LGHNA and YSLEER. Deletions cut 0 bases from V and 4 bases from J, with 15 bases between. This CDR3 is CASSQDSFSKPYGYTF. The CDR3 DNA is TGCGCCAGCAGCCAAGATTCATTCAGTAAACCCTATGGCTACACCTTC.

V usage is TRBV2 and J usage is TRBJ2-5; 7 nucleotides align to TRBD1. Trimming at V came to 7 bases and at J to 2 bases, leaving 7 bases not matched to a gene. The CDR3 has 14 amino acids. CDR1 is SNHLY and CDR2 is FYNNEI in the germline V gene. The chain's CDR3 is CASTPGQSQETQYF. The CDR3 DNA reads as TGTGCCAGCACCCCGGGACAGAGTCAAGAGACCCAGTACTTC.

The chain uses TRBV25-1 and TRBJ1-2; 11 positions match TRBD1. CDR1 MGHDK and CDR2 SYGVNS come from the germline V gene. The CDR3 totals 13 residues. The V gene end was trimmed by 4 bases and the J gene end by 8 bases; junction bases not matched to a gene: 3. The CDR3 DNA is TGTGCCAGCAGTGGGGACAGGGGGGGAGGCTACACCTTC. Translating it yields CASSGDRGGGYTF.

The CDR3 DNA follows: TGTGCCAGCAGCCCATCCGGGACTAGCGGCACAGATACGCAGTATTTT. Translation gives CASSPSGTSGTDTQYF. The chain is built from TRBV13 and TRBJ2-3; 10 bases are shared with TRBD2. V lost 5 bases, J lost 1 base, and 6 bases stayed unmatched. The CDR3 extends over 16 amino acids. Looked up from germline, CDR1 is PRHDT and CDR2 is FYEKMQ (reference sequence).

CDR3 nucleotides: TGTGCCAGCAGCCAAGTGCAGTTTGCATTCTACAATGAGCAGTTCTTC. This gives the protein CASSQVQFAFYNEQFF. The V gene is TRBV4-2, the J gene TRBJ2-1, with no clear D. Germline CDR1 LGHNA, CDR2 YNFKEQ. The V and J ends lost 1 base and 3 bases respectively, with 13 bases between them. The CDR3 contains 16 residues.

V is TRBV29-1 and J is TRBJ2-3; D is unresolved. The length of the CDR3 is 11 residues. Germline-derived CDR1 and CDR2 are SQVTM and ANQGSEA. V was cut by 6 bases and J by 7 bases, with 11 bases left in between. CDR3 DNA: TGCAGCGTGGGCGCTCGAAATACGCAGTATTTT. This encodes CSVGARNTQYF.

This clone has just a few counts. Here the CDR3 DNA reads TGTGCCAGTAGTATCACAGGGTTTTCTCAGCCCCAGCATTTT. The encoded protein is CASSITGFSQPQHF. This chain joins TRBV19 and TRBJ1-5, with D perhaps matching TRBD1 (6 bases). Germline assignment: CDR1 LNHDA and CDR2 SQIVND (reference sequence). CDR3 length: 14 amino acids. With 3 bases removed from V and 6 bases from J, the gap between germline ends came to 12 bases.

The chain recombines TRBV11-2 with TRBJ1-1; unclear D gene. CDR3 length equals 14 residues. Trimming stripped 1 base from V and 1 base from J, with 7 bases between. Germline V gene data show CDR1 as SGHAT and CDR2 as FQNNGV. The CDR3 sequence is CASSLAGPNTEAFF. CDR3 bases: TGTGCCAGCAGCTTAGCAGGTCCGAACACTGAAGCTTTCTTT.

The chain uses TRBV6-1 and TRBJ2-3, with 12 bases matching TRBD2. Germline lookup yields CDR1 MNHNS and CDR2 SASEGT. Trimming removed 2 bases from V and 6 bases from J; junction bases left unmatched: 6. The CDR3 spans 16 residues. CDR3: CASSESSGGAPDTQYF. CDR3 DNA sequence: TGTGCCAGCAGTGAATCTAGCGGGGGGGCCCCCGATACGCAGTATTTT.

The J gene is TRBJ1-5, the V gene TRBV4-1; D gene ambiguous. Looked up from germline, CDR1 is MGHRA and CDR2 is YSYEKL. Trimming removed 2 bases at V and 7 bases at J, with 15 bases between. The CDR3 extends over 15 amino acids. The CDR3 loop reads CASSQRGLLPQPQHF. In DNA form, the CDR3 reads TGCGCCAGCAGCCAACGGGGATTGTTACCGCAGCCCCAGCATTTT.

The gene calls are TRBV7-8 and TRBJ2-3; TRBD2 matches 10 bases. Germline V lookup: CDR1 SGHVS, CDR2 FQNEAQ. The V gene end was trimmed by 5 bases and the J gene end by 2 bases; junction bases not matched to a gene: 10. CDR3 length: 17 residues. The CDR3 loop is CASSPNLAGGPTDTQYF. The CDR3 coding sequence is TGTGCCAGCAGCCCCAATTTAGCGGGGGGACCCACAGATACGCAGTATTTT.

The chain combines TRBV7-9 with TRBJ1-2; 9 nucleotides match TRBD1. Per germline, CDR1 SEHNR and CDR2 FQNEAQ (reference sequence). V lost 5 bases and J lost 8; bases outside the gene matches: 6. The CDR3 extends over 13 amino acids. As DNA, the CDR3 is TGTGCCAGCAGCCCGGACAGGGGTGACGGCTACACCTTC. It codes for CASSPDRGDGYTF.

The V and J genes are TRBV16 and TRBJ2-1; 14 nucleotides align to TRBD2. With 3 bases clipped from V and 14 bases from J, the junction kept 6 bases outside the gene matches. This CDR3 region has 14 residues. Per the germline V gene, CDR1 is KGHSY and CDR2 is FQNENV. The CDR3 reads CASSQGLAGDPKFF. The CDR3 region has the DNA TGTGCCAGCAGCCAGGGACTAGCGGGGGACCCGAAGTTCTTC. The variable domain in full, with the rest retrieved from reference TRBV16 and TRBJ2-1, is GEEVAQTPKHLVRGEGQKAKLYCAPIKGHSYVFWYQQVLKNEFKFLISFQNENVFDETGMPKERFSAKCLPNSPCSLEIQATKLEDSAVYFCASSQGLAGDPKFFGPGTRLTVL.

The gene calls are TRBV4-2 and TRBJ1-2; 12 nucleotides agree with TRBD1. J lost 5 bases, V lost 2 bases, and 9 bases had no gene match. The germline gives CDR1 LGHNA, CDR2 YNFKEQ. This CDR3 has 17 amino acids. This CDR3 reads CASSQRQGDRGLYGYTF. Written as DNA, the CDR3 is TGTGCCAGCAGCCAACGGCAAGGGGACAGGGGGCTGTATGGCTACACCTTC.

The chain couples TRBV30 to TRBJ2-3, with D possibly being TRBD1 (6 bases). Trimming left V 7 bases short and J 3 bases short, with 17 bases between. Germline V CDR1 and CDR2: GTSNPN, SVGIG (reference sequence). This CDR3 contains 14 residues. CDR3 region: CAYVSVQGTDTQYF. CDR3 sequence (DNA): TGTGCCTACGTCTCGGTACAGGGAACAGATACGCAGTATTTT.

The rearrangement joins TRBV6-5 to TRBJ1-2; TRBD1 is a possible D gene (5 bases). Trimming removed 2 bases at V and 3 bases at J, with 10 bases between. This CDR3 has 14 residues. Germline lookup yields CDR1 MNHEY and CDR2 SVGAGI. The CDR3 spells CASSYAGEYYGYTF. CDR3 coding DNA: TGTGCCAGCAGTTACGCGGGGGAATACTATGGCTACACCTTC.

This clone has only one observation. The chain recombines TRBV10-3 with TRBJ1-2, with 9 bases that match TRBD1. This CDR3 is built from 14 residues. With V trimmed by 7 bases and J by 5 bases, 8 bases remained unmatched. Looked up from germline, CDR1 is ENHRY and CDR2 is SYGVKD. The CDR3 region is CAITGDRAGYGYTF. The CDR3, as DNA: TGTGCCATCACTGGGGACAGGGCTGGTTATGGCTACACCTTC.

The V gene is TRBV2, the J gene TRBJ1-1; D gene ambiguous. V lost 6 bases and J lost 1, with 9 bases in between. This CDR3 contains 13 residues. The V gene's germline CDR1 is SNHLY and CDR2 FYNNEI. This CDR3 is CASSPGWNTEAFF. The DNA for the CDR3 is TGTGCCAGCAGCCCCGGGTGGAACACTGAAGCTTTCTTT.

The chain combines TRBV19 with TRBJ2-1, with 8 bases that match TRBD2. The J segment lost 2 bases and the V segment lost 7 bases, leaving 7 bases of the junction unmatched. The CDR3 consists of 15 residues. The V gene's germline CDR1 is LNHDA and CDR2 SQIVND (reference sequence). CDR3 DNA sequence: TGTGCCAGTACTCCATTAGCGGGAACCTACAATGAGCAGTTCTTC. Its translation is CASTPLAGTYNEQFF.

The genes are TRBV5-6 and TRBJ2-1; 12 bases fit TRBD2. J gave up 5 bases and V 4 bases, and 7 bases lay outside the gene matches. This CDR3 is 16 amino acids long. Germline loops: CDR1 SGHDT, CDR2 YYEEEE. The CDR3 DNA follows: TGTGCCAGCAGCCACGGGACTAGCGGGCGTAACAATGAGCAGTTCTTC. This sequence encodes CASSHGTSGRNNEQFF.